The 26 T cell receptor beta chains in this list originate from one sample, sequenced in a study of T-cell reconstitution after alpha-beta-depleted transplantation in children. Construction of the TCRbeta library involved unique molecular identifiers. TCRdb itself ran the PCR reads through MiXCR, one entry per CDR3 protein. Of a few hundred thousand distinct CDR3 sequences listed, roughly a tenth are singletons. The sample in question was PBMCs from the stem cell graft donor, obtained from the stem cell graft. The receptors were gathered from a human donor who donated a stem cell graft to a child with acute myeloid leukemia.

This clonotype was observed a few times. The rearrangement joins TRBV3-1 to TRBJ2-7; D gene uncertain. The CDR3 is made up of 14 amino acids. From germline, CDR1 is LGHDT and CDR2 YNNKEL (reference sequence). Trimming left V 1 base short and J 3 bases short, with 10 bases between. CDR3: CASSQGWGNYEQYF. The CDR3 DNA follows: TGTGCCAGCAGCCAAGGATGGGGAAACTACGAGCAGTACTTC.

This clonotype was seen ten or more times. The CDR3 DNA reads as TGTGCCAGCAGAACTCAGGGAGATACGCAGTATTTT. This gives the protein CASRTQGDTQYF. The J gene is TRBJ2-3, the V gene TRBV12-3 or TRBV12-4, with D perhaps TRBD1 (5 bases). The CDR3 spans 12 residues. The V end was cut by 6 bases, the J end by 5 bases, with 9 bases between.

The genes are TRBV15 and TRBJ2-5; 11 bases line up with TRBD1. CDR3 length: 15 residues. Germline V gene lookup returns CDR1 LNHNV and CDR2 YYDKDF (reference sequence). After removal of 3 bases from V and 1 base from J, the junction contained 1 base not matched to a gene. DNA of the CDR3: TGTGCCACCAGCAGGGGGACAGGGGGCCAAGAGACCCAGTACTTC. Translation: CATSRGTGGQETQYF.

This clonotype was picked up a small number of times. The gene calls are TRBV20-1 and TRBJ1-5; D may be TRBD1 (5 bases). Trimming stripped 0 bases from V and 0 bases from J, with 12 bases between. This CDR3 has 16 residues. CDR1 and CDR2 from the germline V gene are DFQATT and SNEGSKA (reference sequence). The CDR3 protein is CSARDPGEYSNQPQHF. The CDR3 DNA sequence: TGCAGTGCTAGAGATCCGGGGGAATATAGCAATCAGCCCCAGCATTTT.

The chain couples TRBV9 to TRBJ1-6; D is undetermined. CDR1 is SGDLS and CDR2 is YYNGEE in the germline V gene. Trimming pared 0 bases from V and 5 bases from J, leaving 12 bases between. The CDR3 contains 16 residues. CDR3 bases: TGTGCCAGCAGCGTAGAGTCTGGGCCAAATAATTCACCCCTCCACTTT. Its protein is CASSVESGPNNSPLHF.

The chain has TRBV7-2 and TRBJ1-1; D ambiguous. The V end lost 1 base, the J end lost 2 bases, and 11 bases lay between the germline ends. This CDR3 is 15 amino acids long. Germline loops: CDR1 SGHTA, CDR2 FQGNSA. The CDR3 bases are TGTGCCAGCAGCTTAGTTCGGTCGGAAAACACTGAAGCTTTCTTT. Its protein product is CASSLVRSENTEAFF.

This clonotype showed up many times. This chain uses TRBV5-1 with TRBJ2-2; TRBD2 aligns across 10 bases. After removal of 0 bases from V and 5 bases from J, the junction contained 13 bases not matched to a gene. Germline CDR1 is SGHRS and CDR2 is YFSETQ. The CDR3 loop spans 19 amino acids. The CDR3 bases are TGCGCCAGCAGCTTGGCCCCAATCCAAGCGGGGGGGCTAACCGGGGAGCTGTTTTTT. Amino acids: CASSLAPIQAGGLTGELFF.

This clonotype was observed a few times. The chain carries TRBV25-1 and TRBJ2-3; a possible D gene is TRBD1 (5 bases). Germline V gives CDR1 MGHDK, CDR2 SYGVNS. CDR3 length equals 12 residues. The V gene lost 8 bases and the J gene lost 5 bases, with 11 bases spanning the gap. The CDR3 sequence: CASYHQGDTQYF. CDR3 nucleotides: TGTGCCAGCTACCACCAGGGAGATACGCAGTATTTT.

V and J are TRBV6-5 and TRBJ2-2, with unresolved D. Trimming removed 4 bases at V and 4 bases at J, with 10 bases between. CDR1 is MNHEY and CDR2 is SVGAGI in the germline V gene. This CDR3 has 14 amino acids. The CDR3 DNA sequence: TGTGCCAGCAGTTCAGTTCCTGGCACCGGGGAGCTGTTTTTT. Translating gives CASSSVPGTGELFF.

Regarding this clonotype: At one of its ends the junction is not consistent with the germline gene, which may arise from a read error. The J gene is TRBJ2-1, the V gene TRBV4-3, with 8 bases matching TRBD1. Germline V gene lookup returns CDR1 LGHNA and CDR2 YSLEER. The CDR3 extends over 16 amino acids. The CDR3 reads CASSQDLVRGPNVQFF. For the CDR3, the DNA is TGCGCCAGCAGCCAAGATCTGGTCAGGGGGCCGAATGTGCAGTTCTTC.

A few counts support this clonotype. The chain carries TRBV9 and TRBJ1-2; D is unresolved. The CDR3 contains 16 residues. The ends were cut back, 3 bases at V and 0 bases at J, with 15 bases in the middle. Germline-derived CDR1 and CDR2 are SGDLS and YYNGEE. DNA for the CDR3: TGTGCCAGCAGCGGAAGGTCCTCTTTCTCTAACTATGGCTACACCTTC. It yields the protein CASSGRSSFSNYGYTF.

The chain is built from TRBV20-1 and TRBJ2-1, with D perhaps matching TRBD2 (5 bases). The V gene lost 6 bases and the J gene lost 8 bases, with 23 bases spanning the gap. Germline V gene lookup returns CDR1 DFQATT and CDR2 SNEGSKA (reference sequence). This CDR3 has 15 amino acids. CDR3 coding DNA: TGCAGTGCCGGGCCTAGCACACACGAAGGCGATGAGCAGTTCTTC. Amino acid sequence: CSAGPSTHEGDEQFF.

Turning to this clonotype: The junction does not match germline at one end; this may be a read error. The chain combines TRBV7-6 with TRBJ1-6; no firm D call. The germline V gene encodes CDR1 SGHVS and CDR2 FNYEAQ. The CDR3 runs to 13 residues. As DNA, the CDR3 is TGTGCTAGCAGCCGCGGACCAAACTCACCCCTCCACTTT. It yields the protein CASSRGPNSPLHF.

The chain carries TRBV9 and TRBJ2-7; TRBD2 might be the D (6 bases). CDR1 and CDR2 (germline): SGDLS, YYNGEE. The CDR3 length is 16 residues. The V and J ends lost 4 bases and 0 bases respectively, with 17 bases between them. The CDR3 here is CASSNLRGTFSYEQYV. CDR3 nucleotides: TGTGCCAGCAGCAACCTCCGGGGGACGTTCTCCTACGAGCAGTACGTC.

The genes are TRBV5-5 and TRBJ1-3; D not certain. The CDR3 is 15 amino acids. The V end was cut by 0 bases, the J end by 7 bases, with 14 bases between. CDR1 is SGHKS, CDR2 YYEKEE, per germline (reference sequence). The CDR3 region has the DNA TGTGCCAGCAGCTTGGAGGACGCCTTGGGGAACACCATATATTTT. It specifies CASSLEDALGNTIYF.

The sample holds many counts of this clonotype. This chain uses TRBV12-3 or TRBV12-4 with TRBJ1-5; D gene uncertain. V lost 2 bases, J lost 5 bases, and 10 bases lay in between. The CDR3 runs 14 residues. CDR3 region: CASSLPGDHQPQHF. In nucleotides, the CDR3 is TGTGCCAGCAGTTTACCCGGGGATCATCAGCCCCAGCATTTT.

V and J are TRBV30 and TRBJ2-3; no clear D gene. Germline V gene data show CDR1 as GTSNPN and CDR2 as SVGIG (reference sequence). Trimming left V 0 bases short and J 2 bases short, with 12 bases between. This CDR3 region has 15 residues. CDR3 sequence reads: CAWSVGSSNTDTQYF. The CDR3 bases are TGTGCCTGGAGTGTCGGTAGCAGTAACACAGATACGCAGTATTTT.

The chain recombines TRBV5-1 with TRBJ1-1; TRBD1 agrees at 9 bases. The CDR3 totals 18 residues. The trim removed 4 bases at V and 0 bases at J, leaving 13 bases unmatched. CDR1 and CDR2 from the germline V gene are SGHRS and YFSETQ. CDR3 residues: CASSAQKPGQGMNTEAFF. The DNA of the CDR3 is TGCGCCAGCAGCGCACAGAAACCGGGACAGGGTATGAACACTGAAGCTTTCTTT.

This clonotype was counted a few times. This chain joins TRBV29-1 and TRBJ2-5; tentatively, D is TRBD2 (6 bases). Per the germline V gene, CDR1 is SQVTM and CDR2 is ANQGSEA. V was shortened by 6 bases and J by 1 base, with 15 bases between the two germline ends. The CDR3 has 14 amino acids. DNA of the CDR3: TGCAGCGTGGTGTTACTCGGGGGCCAAGAGACCCAGTACTTC. This codes for CSVVLLGGQETQYF.

This clonotype appeared many times. The rearrangement links TRBV7-6 to TRBJ2-1; TRBD1 agrees at 7 bases. The germline V gene encodes CDR1 SGHVS and CDR2 FNYEAQ. The length of the CDR3 is 14 residues. The V gene end was trimmed by 6 bases and the J gene end by 3 bases; junction bases not matched to a gene: 5. The CDR3 DNA sequence: TGTGCCAGCAGTAGACAGGGCAACTACAATGAGCAGTTCTTC. Translated: CASSRQGNYNEQFF.

This clonotype appeared many times. This chain connects TRBV25-1 to TRBJ1-6, with 9 nucleotides matching TRBD1. CDR1 is MGHDK and CDR2 is SYGVNS in the germline V gene. The CDR3 runs to 14 residues. V lost 6 bases to trimming and J lost 7 bases; unmatched junction nucleotides: 4. The CDR3 nucleotides read TGTGCCAGCAGGCCGGGACAGGGAAATTCACCCCTCCACTTT. It is translated as CASRPGQGNSPLHF.

This clonotype was counted at least ten times. The V and J genes are TRBV7-2 and TRBJ2-2, with D unresolved. The CDR3 runs 16 residues. Per the germline V gene, CDR1 is SGHTA and CDR2 is FQGNSA. The V end lost 2 bases, the J end lost 1 base, and 11 bases lay between the germline ends. Here the CDR3 DNA reads TGTGCCAGCAGCTTACGTTTGTCGGTGAACACCGGGGAGCTGTTTTTT. This sequence encodes CASSLRLSVNTGELFF.

This chain uses TRBV20-1 with TRBJ2-1; a possible D gene is TRBD2 (6 bases). The CDR3 is 12 amino acids. V was cut by 4 bases and J by 6 bases, with 10 bases left in between. Looked up from germline, CDR1 is DFQATT and CDR2 is SNEGSKA (reference sequence). This chain's CDR3 is CSATTSPNEQFF. CDR3 in DNA: TGCAGTGCTACTACTAGCCCCAATGAGCAGTTCTTC.

This clonotype was seen ten or more times. The chain links TRBV5-1 to TRBJ2-1; the D gene is possibly TRBD2 (5 bases). This CDR3 comprises 14 residues. The ends were cut back, 9 bases at V and 7 bases at J, with 20 bases in the middle. Germline loops: CDR1 SGHRS, CDR2 YFSETQ. CDR3 sequence reads: CATAPREWENEQFF. The CDR3 DNA follows: TGCGCCACCGCGCCGAGGGAGTGGGAAAATGAGCAGTTCTTC.

V and J are TRBV4-2 and TRBJ2-3; D is uncertain. The CDR3 consists of 16 residues. Germline CDR1 LGHNA, CDR2 YNFKEQ. V lost 0 bases, J lost 1 base, and 11 bases lay in between. Here the CDR3 DNA reads TGTGCCAGCAGCCAAGATTGGACGCCACGCACAGATACGCAGTATTTT. This codes for CASSQDWTPRTDTQYF.

Comment on this clonotype: One junction end does not reproduce the germline sequence, and a read error may be involved. This chain joins TRBV6-2 or TRBV6-3 and TRBJ1-5; the match to TRBD1 covers 8 bases. From germline, CDR1 is MNHEY and CDR2 SVGEGT. The CDR3 totals 14 residues. CDR3 bases: TGTGCCAGTTGCAGGGACAGGCTCTATCAGCCTCAGCATTTT. Protein product: CASCRDRLYQPQHF.